This record concerns one T cell receptor beta chain sequence. The sample is drawn from a study of blood T cell repertoires in COVID-19. The CDR3 runs 13 residues. V was pared by 4 bases and J by 1 base, with 7 bases between. CDR1 and CDR2 from the germline V gene are MNHNY and SVGAGI (reference sequence). Sequenced by immunoSEQ multiplex PCR; TCRdb stores in-frame clones only, minus some. This sample has 200,000 to 250,000 clones, with approximately 82% found just once. The specimen was peripheral blood. The V and J genes are TRBV6-6 and TRBJ1-2; D remains unclear. The source is a man aged 50 to 59 with active or convalescent COVID-19. The CDR3 here is CASSLTGNYGYTF. Written as DNA, the CDR3 is TGTGCCAGCAGTTTGACGGGTAACTATGGCTACACCTTC.